This T cell receptor (beta chain) comes out of a study of graft-versus-host responses after intestinal transplantation. Germline CDR1 and CDR2: SGHRS and YFSETQ. Trimming took 0 bases from V and 4 from J; bases not matched to a gene: 8. The CDR3 has 16 residues. Overall study findings and caveats: GvH clones surfaced in recipient marrow, some emerging earlier in ileum or blood. Early after transplant, HvG clones declined as circulating GvH clones peaked.

Here immunoSEQ multiplex PCR was the method, and the copy in TCRdb shows in-frame clones only, minus some. The profile shows more than 100,000 clones, roughly 93% of them singletons. As for this clone: Its antigen remains unidentified.

The chain has TRBV5-1 and TRBJ1-2, with 8 bases fitting TRBD1. The sequencing used unstimulated CD4+ T cells sorted from spleen or lymph node cells, collected before intestinal transplant. The source of this sequence is a human donor who received an intestinal transplant. CDR3 amino acids: CASSLEPGQDFYGYTF. The CDR3 nucleotides read TGCGCCAGCAGCTTGGAACCGGGACAGGACTTCTATGGCTACACCTTC.